The 29 T cell receptor beta chains in this list originate from one sample, sequenced in a study of technical replicates of blood from a few donors. The assay was immunoSEQ multiplex PCR, and TCRdb's table has in-frame clones only and misses some. The sample includes fewer than 90,000 clones, around 94% seen only once; the top ten take more than 0.2%. Material: T cells isolated from PBMCs. The receptors here all came from a human donor in good health.

The chain joins TRBV27 to TRBJ2-1; the D is unclear. Germline assignment: CDR1 MNHEY and CDR2 SMNVEV (reference sequence). The CDR3 spans 14 residues. V lost 6 bases and J 0 bases, leaving 9 bases between the germline ends. The CDR3 is CASSLGSSYNEQFF. CDR3 bases: TGTGCCAGCAGCCTCGGTAGCTCCTACAATGAGCAGTTCTTC.

CDR3: CASSLIGGSLETQYF. The DNA for the CDR3 is TGTGCCAGCAGCTTGATAGGCGGGAGTCTGGAGACCCAGTACTTC. The gene calls are TRBV5-4 and TRBJ2-5, with 7 bases fitting TRBD2. Germline trimming cut 1 base from V and 5 bases from J; bases unmatched to any gene: 8. This CDR3 has 15 residues. CDR1 and CDR2 (germline): SGHNT, YYREEE (reference sequence).

The V gene is TRBV11-1, the J gene TRBJ1-2, with 8 bases lining up with TRBD1. Per the germline V gene, CDR1 is SGHAT and CDR2 is FQDESV (reference sequence). J gave up 2 bases and V 5 bases, and 7 bases lay outside the gene matches. This CDR3 is 15 amino acids long. CDR3 region: CASSAQGADNYGYTF. The CDR3 DNA follows: TGTGCCAGCAGCGCCCAGGGGGCAGACAACTATGGCTACACCTTC. The full variable domain, in which reference TRBV11-1 and TRBJ1-2 provide the parts outside the CDR3, is EAEVAQSPRYKITEKSQAVAFWCDPISGHATLYWYRQILGQGPELLVQFQDESVVDDSQLPKDRFSAERLKGVDSTLKIQPAELGDSAMYLCASSAQGADNYGYTFGSGTRLTVV.

This clone occurred once. V and J are TRBV7-8 and TRBJ2-6, with D unresolved. This CDR3 is 18 amino acids long. Trimming shortened V by 1 base and J by 2 bases, and 15 bases separated the two germline ends. Germline assignment: CDR1 SGHVS and CDR2 FQNEAQ. CDR3 nucleotides: TGTGCCAGCAGCTTAGAGGAGAGCGTGGTTGCTGGGGCCAACGTCCTGACTTTC. It specifies CASSLEESVVAGANVLTF. Full variable domain (outside the CDR3, taken from reference TRBV7-8 and TRBJ2-6): GAGVSQSPRYKVAKRGQDVALRCDPISGHVSLFWYQQALGQGPEFLTYFQNEAQLDKSGLPSDRFFAERPEGSVSTLKIQRTQQEDSAVYLCASSLEESVVAGANVLTFGAGSRLTVL.

V gene TRBV15 combines with J gene TRBJ2-3; D is ambiguous. The CDR3 is 14 residues long. Trimming removed 3 bases from V and 1 base from J, with 8 bases in between. Looked up from germline, CDR1 is LNHNV and CDR2 is YYDKDF (reference sequence). CDR3 in amino acids: CATSSIGRTDTQYF. The DNA for the CDR3 is TGTGCCACCAGCAGTATCGGTCGCACAGATACGCAGTATTTT.

The chain carries TRBV4-1 and TRBJ2-7; 9 positions match TRBD1. This CDR3 is built from 14 residues. Germline trimming cut 5 bases from V and 3 bases from J; bases unmatched to any gene: 5. Germline CDR1 and CDR2: MGHRA and YSYEKL. In nucleotides, the CDR3 is TGCGCCAGCAGCAAGGGGACAGGGCACTACGAGCAGTACTTC. Its translation: CASSKGTGHYEQYF.

The genes are TRBV7-8 and TRBJ2-1; 10 bases are shared with TRBD2. The V gene's germline CDR1 is SGHVS and CDR2 FQNEAQ. Germline trimming cut 2 bases from V and 6 bases from J; bases unmatched to any gene: 4. The length of the CDR3 is 15 residues. CDR3 region: CASSLLLAGTNEQFF. The CDR3 nucleotides are TGTGCCAGCAGCTTATTACTAGCGGGGACCAATGAGCAGTTCTTC. The whole variable domain, filled in from reference TRBV7-8 and TRBJ2-1, reads GAGVSQSPRYKVAKRGQDVALRCDPISGHVSLFWYQQALGQGPEFLTYFQNEAQLDKSGLPSDRFFAERPEGSVSTLKIQRTQQEDSAVYLCASSLLLAGTNEQFFGPGTRLTVL.

This CDR3 is CASRAGTDTWWEQYF. The CDR3 DNA follows: TGCGCCAGCAGGGCCGGGACAGATACTTGGTGGGAGCAGTACTTC. The chain joins TRBV5-1 to TRBJ2-7; TRBD1 agrees at 7 bases. CDR3 length: 15 amino acids. V lost 5 bases, J lost 7 bases, and 15 bases stayed unmatched. From germline, CDR1 is SGHRS and CDR2 YFSETQ. Full variable domain (missing parts from reference TRBV5-1 and TRBJ2-7): KAGVTQTPRYLIKTRGQQVTLSCSPISGHRSVSWYQQTPGQGLQFLFEYFSETQRNKGNFPGRFSGRQFSNSRSEMNVSTLELGDSALYLCASRAGTDTWWEQYFGPGTRLTVT.

CDR3 protein: CASSFTGRWDGYTF. The CDR3 DNA is TGTGCCAGCAGTTTCACGGGAAGGTGGGATGGCTACACCTTC. V is TRBV28 and J is TRBJ1-2; D gene unclear. V shed 3 bases and J shed 6 bases, with 14 bases lying between them. The CDR3 length is 14 residues. CDR1 and CDR2 (germline): MDHEN, SYDVKM.

This chain joins TRBV19 and TRBJ2-2, with D possibly TRBD2 on 5 matching bases. Trimming shortened V by 5 bases and J by 6 bases, and 13 bases separated the two germline ends. This CDR3 contains 14 residues. CDR1 and CDR2 (germline): LNHDA, SQIVND (reference sequence). The CDR3: CASSPIGVSGELFF. CDR3 bases: TGTGCCAGTAGTCCCATCGGGGTTTCCGGGGAGCTGTTTTTT.

In DNA, the CDR3 is TGCGCCAGCAGCCTAGTTGGGGGGGTGGCGACTAATTCACCCCTCCACTTT. Amino acid sequence: CASSLVGGVATNSPLHF. V is TRBV5-1 and J is TRBJ1-6; D is possibly TRBD1 (5 bases). V lost 4 bases and J 6 bases, leaving 20 bases between the germline ends. The CDR3 covers 17 residues. CDR1 SGHRS and CDR2 YFSETQ come from the germline V gene.

V usage is TRBV10-3 and J usage is TRBJ1-5; 10 nucleotides line up with TRBD1. J lost 4 bases, V lost 6 bases, and 3 bases had no gene match. The CDR3 contains 14 residues. The germline gives CDR1 ENHRY, CDR2 SYGVKD. CDR3 loop: CAISRDRGNQPQHF. In DNA form, the CDR3 reads TGTGCCATCAGCCGGGACAGGGGAAATCAGCCCCAGCATTTT.

The V gene is TRBV23-1, the J gene TRBJ2-7, with 8 bases that match TRBD1. TRBV23-1 is treated as an ORF (open reading frame) with a function not yet certain. The trim removed 8 bases at V and 6 bases at J, leaving 12 bases unmatched. The CDR3 extends over 14 amino acids. CDR3 DNA sequence: TGCGCCAGCGGGACCGGGACAGGCCCAATCGAGCAGTACTTC. This sequence encodes CASGTGTGPIEQYF.

The chain has TRBV5-1 and TRBJ2-7; D is possibly TRBD2 (5 bases). This CDR3 region has 14 residues. CDR1 SGHRS and CDR2 YFSETQ come from the germline V gene. Trimming left V 2 bases short and J 0 bases short, with 9 bases between. The CDR3 spells CASSFPGSSYEQYF. DNA for the CDR3: TGCGCCAGCAGCTTTCCGGGGAGCTCCTACGAGCAGTACTTC.

This rearrangement joins TRBV11-2 to TRBJ2-7; D call uncertain. V dropped 1 base and J dropped 0 bases, with 7 bases sitting between them. From germline, CDR1 is SGHAT and CDR2 FQNNGV. CDR3 length equals 14 residues. This chain's CDR3 is CASSLGQHSYEQYF. The CDR3 DNA follows: TGTGCCAGCAGCTTAGGACAACACTCCTACGAGCAGTACTTC. The complete variable domain, with remaining parts taken from reference TRBV11-2 and TRBJ2-7, reads EAGVAQSPRYKIIEKRQSVAFWCNPISGHATLYWYQQILGQGPKLLIQFQNNGVVDDSQLPKDRFSAERLKGVDSTLKIQPAKLEDSAVYLCASSLGQHSYEQYFGPGTRLTVT.

The rearrangement links TRBV4-1 to TRBJ2-3; D possibly corresponds to TRBD1 (5 bases). Deletions cut 3 bases from V and 2 bases from J, with 12 bases between. This CDR3 region has 15 residues. CDR1 MGHRA and CDR2 YSYEKL come from the germline V gene. CDR3 protein: CASSHTTALTDTQYF. DNA of the CDR3: TGCGCCAGCAGCCATACGACAGCCCTCACAGATACGCAGTATTTT.

This chain uses TRBV5-1 with TRBJ2-3; TRBD2 agrees at 10 bases. Germline V gene lookup returns CDR1 SGHRS and CDR2 YFSETQ. The CDR3 is 18 residues long. The J segment lost 2 bases and the V segment lost 4 bases, leaving 13 bases of the junction unmatched. CDR3 sequence: CASSNYRGLAGDTDTQYF. The CDR3 DNA sequence: TGCGCCAGCAGCAACTATAGGGGGCTAGCGGGGGACACAGATACGCAGTATTTT.

CDR3 bases: TGTGCCAGCAGTCCTTGGGTACAGGGACCTCTAAGGGAAAAACTGTTTTTT. Translated, it gives CASSPWVQGPLREKLFF. The rearrangement uses TRBV2 and TRBJ1-4, with D perhaps TRBD1 (6 bases). Germline lookup yields CDR1 SNHLY and CDR2 FYNNEI. The V end lost 5 bases, the J end lost 8 bases, and 24 bases lay between the germline ends. There are 17 residues in the CDR3.

The count of this clone is one. This sequence joins TRBV28 and TRBJ2-7; no definite D call. Trimming pared 2 bases from V and 3 bases from J, leaving 11 bases between. CDR3 length equals 14 residues. The germline V gene encodes CDR1 MDHEN and CDR2 SYDVKM. The CDR3 bases are TGTGCCAGCAGTTTAGCCTGGGCCTTCTACGAGCAGTACTTC. Amino acid sequence: CASSLAWAFYEQYF.

V is TRBV10-2 and J is TRBJ1-2; 8 bases map to TRBD1. Germline V gene data show CDR1 as WSHSY and CDR2 as SAAADI. The CDR3 is 15 residues long. V lost 0 bases, J lost 4 bases, and 4 bases stayed unmatched. CDR3 nucleotide sequence: TGCGCCAGCAGTGAGTCGCCAGGGGGCCCCTATGGCTACACCTTC. Protein: CASSESPGGPYGYTF.

J is TRBJ2-7 and V is TRBV18; TRBD2 matches at 8 bases. CDR1 is KGHSH, CDR2 LQKENI, per germline. V was clipped by 0 bases and J by 4 bases; unmatched bases: 5. CDR3 size: 15 residues. The CDR3 coding sequence is TGTGCCAGCTCACCACCAGCGGGAGAAGGTTACGAGCAGTACTTC. It codes for CASSPPAGEGYEQYF.

The chain carries TRBV15 and TRBJ1-6; 7 bases are a match to TRBD1. This CDR3 contains 13 residues. V was clipped by 4 bases and J by 10 bases; unmatched bases: 4. The germline V gene encodes CDR1 LNHNV and CDR2 YYDKDF (reference sequence). The CDR3 protein is CATSKQGSSPLHF. The CDR3 DNA reads as TGTGCCACCAGCAAACAGGGGAGCTCACCCCTCCACTTT.

The chain has TRBV6-1 and TRBJ1-1; D uncertain. Germline CDR1 is MNHNS and CDR2 is SASEGT. Trimming removed 6 bases at V and 8 bases at J, with 19 bases between. The CDR3 covers 14 residues. The CDR3 nucleotides read TGTGCCAGCAGACCCAAAGACACCCAGGAAGAAGCTTTCTTT. Protein sequence: CASRPKDTQEEAFF.

The chain links TRBV6-5 to TRBJ1-1; weak D call: TRBD1 (5 bases). The V end was cut by 1 base, the J end by 0 bases, with 9 bases between. CDR3 size: 15 residues. Germline lookup yields CDR1 MNHEY and CDR2 SVGAGI. The CDR3: CASSYLAGMNTEAFF. Here the CDR3 DNA reads TGTGCCAGCAGTTACTTAGCAGGGATGAACACTGAAGCTTTCTTT.

The V call is TRBV5-4, the J call TRBJ1-4, with D tentatively TRBD1 (5 bases). The CDR3 sequence is 15 residues long. CDR1 is SGHNT and CDR2 is YYREEE in the germline V gene (reference sequence). V shed 1 base and J shed 5 bases, with 12 bases lying between them. CDR3 sequence (DNA): TGTGCCAGCAGCTTGCCTGGGGCGCAGAATGAAAAACTGTTTTTT. Translating it yields CASSLPGAQNEKLFF.

This clone appeared a single time. J is TRBJ2-7 and V is TRBV2; 10 bases agree with TRBD2. V was clipped by 6 bases and J by 0 bases; unmatched bases: 11. Germline lookup yields CDR1 SNHLY and CDR2 FYNNEI. CDR3 size: 17 residues. CDR3 nucleotide sequence: TGTGCCAGCAGGTGGACCAGCGGGAGGGGTTCCTCCTACGAGCAGTACTTC. Amino acids: CASRWTSGRGSSYEQYF.

This rearrangement joins TRBV27 to TRBJ1-6, with TRBD1 matching 8 bases. The junction had 4 bases not matched to a gene; V was cut back by 11 bases and J by 7 bases. This CDR3 contains 12 residues. Germline V gives CDR1 MNHEY, CDR2 SMNVEV (reference sequence). The CDR3 reads CAARTGNSPLHF. The CDR3 DNA is TGTGCCGCCCGGACAGGGAATTCACCCCTCCACTTT.

J is TRBJ1-3 and V is TRBV11-2; no reliable D call. This CDR3 is 18 amino acids long. Germline lookup yields CDR1 SGHAT and CDR2 FQNNGV. Between the trimmed V and J ends, which lost 0 bases and 0 bases, there was a span of 15 bases. CDR3 in amino acids: CASSLDDIPRPSGNTIYF. The CDR3 bases are TGTGCCAGCAGCTTAGACGACATCCCCCGTCCCTCTGGAAACACCATATATTTT.

The chain carries TRBV5-1 and TRBJ2-7; weak D call: TRBD1 (5 bases). Germline V gene sequence: CDR1 SGHRS, CDR2 YFSETQ. CDR3 length: 14 residues. V was trimmed by 0 bases and J by 3 bases, leaving 10 bases between them. CDR3 protein: CASSLEGQSYEQYF. CDR3 in DNA: TGCGCCAGCAGCTTGGAGGGGCAGAGCTACGAGCAGTACTTC.